This entry describes one TCR beta chain. The data stem from a study of T-cell memory formation after mild COVID-19. Germline loops: CDR1 SEHNR, CDR2 FQNEAQ (reference sequence). V dropped 5 bases and J dropped 0; count of bases not matched to a gene: 14. The CDR3 is made up of 19 amino acids. TCRdb used MiXCR to reprocess the 5' RACE reads, holding one entry per CDR3 protein. The data hold roughly 370,000 distinct CDR3 sequences, with 15% to 20% observed a single time. This TCR was sampled from a man aged 18 to 30 who had mild COVID-19 (a few samples of this study predate the infection). Cell type and time point are not known. The chain employs TRBV7-9 and TRBJ2-1, with 9 bases that match TRBD2. Sequencing was done on a sample of PBMCs or a T cell subset sorted from them (not recorded which). The CDR3 protein is CASSPPVERGAFSYNEQFF. The CDR3 region has the DNA TGTGCCAGCAGCCCTCCTGTCGAGCGGGGGGCCTTCTCCTACAATGAGCAGTTCTTC.